A few counts support the clone carrying this T cell receptor beta chain. Its specificity is unknown. The data belong to a study of T-cell memory formation after mild COVID-19. About the research overall: Largely donor-specific sequence clusters came from two donors.

Overall study findings and caveats: CD8+ contracting clones occupied EMRA, while CD4+ ones occupied mainly CM and EM. Cross-reactive memory seemingly joined, as some responding clones were found in pre-infection memory.

TCRdb fed the 5' RACE reads into MiXCR, producing one record per CDR3 protein. The sample yields about 350,000 distinct CDR3 sequences, roughly 13% seen once. The TCR sequence derives from a man aged 18 to 30 who had mild COVID-19 (a few samples of this study predate the infection). Cell type and time point are not known. The sequenced material came from PBMCs or a T cell subset sorted from them (not recorded which).

The CDR3 protein is CASSILTEAFF. As DNA, the CDR3 is TGTGCCAGTAGTATACTCACTGAAGCTTTCTTT. The gene calls are TRBV19 and TRBJ1-1; D not certain. The germline gives CDR1 LNHDA, CDR2 SQIVND (reference sequence). The CDR3 totals 11 residues. Trimming left V 2 bases short and J 4 bases short, with 2 bases between. Variable domain in full (rest from reference TRBV19 and TRBJ1-1): DGGITQSPKYLFRKEGQNVTLSCEQNLNHDAMYWYRQDPGQGLRLIYYSQIVNDFQKGDIAEGYSVSREKKESFPLTVTSAQKNPTAFYLCASSILTEAFFGQGTRLTVV.